This TCR beta chain stems from a study of blood T cells in healthy people across ages. Sample-barcoded 5' priming and a J-beta primer mix drove a second PCR of about 7 to 12 cycles. Every cDNA was tagged by a template-switch adaptor with 12 random nucleotides. At least 3 million CDR3-containing paired-end reads were obtained per sample. Using its own MiXCR run on the 5' RACE reads, TCRdb lists one record per CDR3 protein. The sample lists 2 million or so distinct CDR3 sequences, roughly 49% seen once, with 2% to 2.5% in the top ten. Between the trimmed V and J ends, which lost 7 bases and 0 bases, there was a span of 17 bases. The CDR3 is 16 amino acids.

Sequenced material: blood. This chain joins TRBV12-3 or TRBV12-4 and TRBJ2-3; D possibly uses TRBD1 or TRBD2 (5 bases each). This TCR came from a woman in her forties in good health. For the CDR3, the DNA is TGTGCCAGCATCGACAGCGTAGCGTCGAGCACAGATACGCAGTATTTT. Translating gives CASIDSVASSTDTQYF.